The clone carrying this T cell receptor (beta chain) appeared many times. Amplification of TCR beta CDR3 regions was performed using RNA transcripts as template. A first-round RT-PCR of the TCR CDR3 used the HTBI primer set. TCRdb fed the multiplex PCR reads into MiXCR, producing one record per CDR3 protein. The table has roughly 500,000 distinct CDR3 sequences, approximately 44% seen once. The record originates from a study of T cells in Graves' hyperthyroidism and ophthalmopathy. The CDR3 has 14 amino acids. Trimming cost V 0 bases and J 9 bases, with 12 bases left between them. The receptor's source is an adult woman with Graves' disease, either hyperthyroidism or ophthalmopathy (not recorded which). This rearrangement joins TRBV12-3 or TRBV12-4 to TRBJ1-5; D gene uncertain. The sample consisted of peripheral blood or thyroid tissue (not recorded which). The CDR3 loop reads CASSLAGGAGPQHF. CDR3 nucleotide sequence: TGTGCCAGCAGTTTAGCGGGCGGCGCGGGGCCCCAGCATTTT.